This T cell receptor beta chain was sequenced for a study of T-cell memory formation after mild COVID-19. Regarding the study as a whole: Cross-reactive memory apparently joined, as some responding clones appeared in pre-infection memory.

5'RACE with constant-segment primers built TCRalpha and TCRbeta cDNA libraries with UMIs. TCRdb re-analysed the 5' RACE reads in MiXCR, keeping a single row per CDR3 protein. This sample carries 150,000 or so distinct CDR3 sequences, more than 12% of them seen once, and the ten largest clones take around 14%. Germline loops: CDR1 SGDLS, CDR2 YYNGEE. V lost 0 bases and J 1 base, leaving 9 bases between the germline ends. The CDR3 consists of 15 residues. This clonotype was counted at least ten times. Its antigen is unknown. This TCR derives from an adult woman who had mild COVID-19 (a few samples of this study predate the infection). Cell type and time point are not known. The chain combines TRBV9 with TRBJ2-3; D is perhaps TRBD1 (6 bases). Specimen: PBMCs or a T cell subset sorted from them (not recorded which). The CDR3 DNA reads TGTGCCAGCAGCGTAGGGGCAGGGGGCACAGATACGCAGTATTTT. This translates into CASSVGAGGTDTQYF.